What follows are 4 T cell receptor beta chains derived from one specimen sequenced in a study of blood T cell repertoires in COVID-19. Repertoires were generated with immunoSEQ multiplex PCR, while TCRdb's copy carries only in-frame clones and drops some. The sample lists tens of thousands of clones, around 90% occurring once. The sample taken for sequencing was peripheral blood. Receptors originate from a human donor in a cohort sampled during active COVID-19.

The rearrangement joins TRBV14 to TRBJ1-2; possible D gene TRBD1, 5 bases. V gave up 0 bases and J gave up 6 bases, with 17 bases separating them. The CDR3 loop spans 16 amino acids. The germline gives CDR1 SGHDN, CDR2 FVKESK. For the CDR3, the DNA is TGTGCCAGCAGCCAAGATTACGGGGGAACGGCGGATGGCTACACCTTC. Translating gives CASSQDYGGTADGYTF.

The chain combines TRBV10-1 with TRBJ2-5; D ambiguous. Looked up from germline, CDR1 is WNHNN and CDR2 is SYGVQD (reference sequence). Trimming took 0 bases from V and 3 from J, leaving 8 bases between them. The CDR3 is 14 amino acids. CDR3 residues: CASSESSRKETQYF. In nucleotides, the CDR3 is TGCGCCAGCAGTGAGTCTTCTAGAAAAGAGACCCAGTACTTC.

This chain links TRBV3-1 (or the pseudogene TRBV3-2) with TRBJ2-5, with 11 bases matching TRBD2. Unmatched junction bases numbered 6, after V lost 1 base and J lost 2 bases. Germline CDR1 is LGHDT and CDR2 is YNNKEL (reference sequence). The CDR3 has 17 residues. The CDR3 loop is CASSQGLAGNTQETQYF. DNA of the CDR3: TGTGCCAGCAGCCAAGGACTAGCGGGGAATACTCAAGAGACCCAGTACTTC.

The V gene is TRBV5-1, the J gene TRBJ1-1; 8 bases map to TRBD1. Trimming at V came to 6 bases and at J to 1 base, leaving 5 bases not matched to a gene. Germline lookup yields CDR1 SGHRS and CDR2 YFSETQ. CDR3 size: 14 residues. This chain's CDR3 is CASTRTGRNTEAFF. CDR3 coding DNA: TGCGCCAGCACCAGGACAGGGAGGAACACTGAAGCTTTCTTT.